The clone carrying this TCR beta chain turned up a few times. Its antigen remains unknown. The source of the sample is a study of response to subunit inactivated influenza vaccine. Germline V CDR1 and CDR2: MNHEY, SMNVEV (reference sequence). V was shortened by 6 bases and J by 5 bases, with 14 bases between the two germline ends. The CDR3 is 14 amino acids. TCRdb processed the RT-PCR reads anew with MiXCR; each CDR3 protein has one entry. Found here are some 520,000 distinct CDR3 sequences, more than 15% of them singletons; the top ten hold 3%. Study results and limitations: The authors put forward the suggestion that each seasonal influenza vaccination may bring in only a limited number of new T cells.

This material consisted of CD4+ T cells sorted from PBMCs, taken 23 to 25 months after vaccination. The chain uses TRBV27 and TRBJ1-5; D ambiguous. This TCR was sampled from a man in his fifties or sixties who received an inactivated influenza vaccine. The chain's CDR3 is CASSRLGEYQPQHF. The CDR3 region has the DNA TGTGCCAGCAGCCGGCTTGGGGAGTATCAGCCCCAGCATTTT.